What follows are 25 T cell receptor beta chains derived from one specimen sequenced in a study of control samples from healthy donors and cancer patients. Using immunoSEQ multiplex PCR, the repertoire was profiled, and TCRdb retains in-frame clones only, with some absent. The data hold more than 95,000 clones, with 75% to 90% observed a single time. Material: PBMCs. The source of these receptors is a man aged 60 to 69 with lung cancer.

CDR3 sequence: CASGGRVSRSYNERFF. CDR3 nucleotide sequence: TGTGCCAGCGGTGGGAGGGTCTCGCGCTCCTACAATGAGCGGTTCTTC. The chain uses TRBV21-1 and TRBJ2-1; the table assigns TRBD2, which was not confirmed against the DNA. TRBV21-1 is recorded as a pseudogene. The CDR3 loop spans 16 amino acids.

This chain links TRBV12-3 or TRBV12-4 with TRBJ1-2, with D maybe TRBD1 (6 bases). The CDR3 loop spans 13 amino acids. V lost 1 base and J 9 bases, leaving 12 bases between the germline ends. CDR3: CASSLGTGRRYTF. As DNA, the CDR3 is TGTGCCAGCAGTTTAGGTACAGGGAGGCGCTACACCTTC.

V gene TRBV2 combines with J gene TRBJ2-7; D is perhaps TRBD1 (6 bases). CDR3 size: 14 residues. Germline V CDR1 and CDR2: SNHLY, FYNNEI. Trimming removed 6 bases from V and 0 bases from J, with 12 bases in between. CDR3 region: CASRLTGFSYEQYV. The CDR3 DNA reads as TGTGCCAGCAGGCTGACAGGATTCTCCTACGAGCAGTACGTC.

The chain couples TRBV6-6 to TRBJ1-5; D is undetermined. Per the germline V gene, CDR1 is MNHNY and CDR2 is SVGAGI (reference sequence). The V end was cut by 5 bases, the J end by 0 bases, with 2 bases between. The CDR3 spans 12 residues. The CDR3 region is CASSDSNQPQHF. The DNA of the CDR3 is TGTGCCAGCAGTGATAGCAATCAGCCCCAGCATTTT.

This clone was counted only a few times. The chain has TRBV7-2 and TRBJ1-1, with 10 bases lining up with TRBD1. This CDR3 is built from 14 residues. The ends lost 5 bases at V and 5 bases at J; junction bases unmatched: 5. The germline gives CDR1 SGHTA, CDR2 FQGNSA. The CDR3 reads CASSRDRGGTEAFF. DNA of the CDR3: TGTGCCAGCAGCAGGGACAGGGGAGGGACTGAAGCTTTCTTT.

The chain couples TRBV5-1 to TRBJ2-7; perhaps D is TRBD1 or TRBD2 (5 bases each). This CDR3 comprises 14 residues. CDR1 SGHRS and CDR2 YFSETQ come from the germline V gene. V gave up 1 base and J gave up 3 bases, with 11 bases separating them. Here the CDR3 DNA reads TGCGCCAGCAGCTTGCAACGGGGCGACTACGAGCAGTACTTC. The encoded protein is CASSLQRGDYEQYF.

The V call is TRBV7-9, the J call TRBJ1-3; D uncertain. The CDR3 has 13 amino acids. V was shortened by 5 bases and J by 0 bases, with 5 bases between the two germline ends. Germline V gives CDR1 SEHNR, CDR2 FQNEAQ (reference sequence). CDR3 residues: CASSRPSGNTIYF. The CDR3 DNA reads as TGTGCCAGCAGCCGCCCCTCTGGAAACACCATATATTTT.

The chain links TRBV4-1 to TRBJ2-3; D unclear. The V gene lost 1 base and the J gene lost 1 base, with 15 bases spanning the gap. Germline loops: CDR1 MGHRA, CDR2 YSYEKL. The CDR3 is made up of 17 amino acids. CDR3 bases: TGCGCCAGCAGCCAAGGTTACCCTACGCTTGGCACAGATACGCAGTATTTT. It yields the protein CASSQGYPTLGTDTQYF.

The chain has TRBV6-6 and TRBJ1-3, with D possibly TRBD1 on 5 matching bases. Between the trimmed V and J ends, which lost 5 bases and 4 bases, there was a span of 12 bases. This CDR3 comprises 14 residues. Germline CDR1 and CDR2: MNHNY and SVGAGI (reference sequence). CDR3 nucleotide sequence: TGTGCCAGCAGTCTCTCAGGGTCCGGAAACACCATATATTTT. This sequence encodes CASSLSGSGNTIYF.

The chain joins TRBV5-1 to TRBJ2-7; D gene ambiguous. The CDR3 contains 15 residues. The V gene's germline CDR1 is SGHRS and CDR2 YFSETQ. V lost 2 bases to trimming and J lost 0 bases, with 12 bases between them. The DNA for the CDR3 is TGCGCCAGCAGCTTTTTAGGGAAATTCTCCTACGAGCAGTACGTC. It encodes CASSFLGKFSYEQYV.

V is TRBV5-4 and J is TRBJ1-6; D possibly corresponds to TRBD1 (6 bases). V shed 3 bases and J shed 6 bases, with 13 bases lying between them. In germline, CDR1 is SGHNT, CDR2 YYREEE (reference sequence). The CDR3 is made up of 15 amino acids. The CDR3 region is CASSSQGRGNSPLHF. The CDR3 DNA reads as TGTGCCAGCAGCTCACAGGGCCGGGGTAATTCACCCCTCCACTTT.

This chain connects TRBV5-6 to TRBJ1-5; D may be TRBD1 (5 bases). CDR1 is SGHDT and CDR2 is YYEEEE in the germline V gene. CDR3 size: 15 residues. With 1 base removed from V and 11 bases from J, the gap between germline ends came to 19 bases. CDR3 in amino acids: CASSLSGLQASAQHF. CDR3 DNA: TGTGCCAGCAGCTTGTCGGGACTACAAGCATCAGCCCAGCATTTT.

In its sample, this clone was seen once. The chain joins TRBV7-6 to TRBJ2-5, with D tentatively TRBD1 (5 bases). Per the germline V gene, CDR1 is SGHVS and CDR2 is FNYEAQ. Trimming stripped 1 base from V and 2 bases from J, with 14 bases between. This CDR3 contains 16 residues. CDR3 in amino acids: CASSLVRSRGQETQYF. CDR3 bases: TGTGCCAGCAGCTTAGTGCGCTCAAGGGGACAAGAGACCCAGTACTTC. Full variable domain (remainder filled in from reference TRBV7-6 and TRBJ2-5): GAGVSQSPRYKVTKRGQDVALRCDPISGHVSLYWYRQALGQGPEFLTYFNYEAQQDKSGLPNDRFSAERPEGSISTLTIQRTEQRDSAMYRCASSLVRSRGQETQYFGPGTRLLVL.

The chain links TRBV25-1 to TRBJ2-4; D unresolved. The V and J ends lost 10 bases and 0 bases respectively, with 13 bases between them. CDR1 MGHDK and CDR2 SYGVNS come from the germline V gene. The CDR3 has 14 amino acids. The CDR3 DNA is TGTGCCACGCAGCCCCCTTTAGCCAAAAACATTCAGTACTTC. Encoded protein: CATQPPLAKNIQYF.

On this clone: Other DNA sequences from this sample encode an identical CDR3 as well. V gene TRBV18 combines with J gene TRBJ1-1; D is unclear. Germline CDR1 KGHSH, CDR2 LQKENI. The CDR3 spans 13 residues. The V gene lost 4 bases and the J gene lost 1 base, with 7 bases spanning the gap. The CDR3 DNA is TGTGCCAGCTCACAGGGAGCGAACACTGAAGCTTTCTTT. Translating it yields CASSQGANTEAFF.

The rearrangement joins TRBV9 to TRBJ1-1, with D possibly being TRBD1 (6 bases). V lost 4 bases and J 2 bases, leaving 18 bases between the germline ends. CDR1 and CDR2 from the germline V gene are SGDLS and YYNGEE. The CDR3 consists of 16 residues. DNA of the CDR3: TGTGCCAGCAGCCCACTAGCGACAGGCAAAAACACTGAAGCTTTCTTT. This translates into CASSPLATGKNTEAFF.

In this sample, this clone turned up a few times. The CDR3 DNA reads TGTGCCAGCAGCGCGGGACAGTACAATCAGCCCCAGCATTTT. This gives the protein CASSAGQYNQPQHF. J is TRBJ1-5 and V is TRBV7-7, with 7 bases identical to TRBD1. The length of the CDR3 is 14 residues. Per the germline V gene, CDR1 is SSHAT and CDR2 is FNYEAQ (reference sequence). Trimming cost V 5 bases and J 3 bases; bases outside gene matches: 4.

This chain joins TRBV29-1 and TRBJ1-1; D call uncertain. V dropped 5 bases and J dropped 0 bases, with 10 bases sitting between them. The CDR3 has 13 residues. Looked up from germline, CDR1 is SQVTM and CDR2 is ANQGSEA. The CDR3 loop reads CSVLSLLNTEAFF. The CDR3 nucleotides are TGCAGCGTTCTTTCGCTCCTGAACACTGAAGCTTTCTTT.

The V gene is TRBV30, the J gene TRBJ2-7; no clear D gene. The CDR3 spans 12 residues. Germline V gene lookup returns CDR1 GTSNPN and CDR2 SVGIG (reference sequence). With 0 bases removed from V and 4 bases from J, the gap between germline ends came to 7 bases. The CDR3 DNA follows: TGTGCCTGGAGTGTTTGCGGTTACGAGCAGTACGTC. This encodes CAWSVCGYEQYV.

The chain recombines TRBV30 with TRBJ1-6; the D is unclear. Germline values: CDR1 GTSNPN, CDR2 SVGIG (reference sequence). The CDR3 has 17 residues. V was pared by 2 bases and J by 0 bases, with 14 bases between. CDR3 in DNA: TGTGCCTGGAGTTCTGGACGGTCGAGCTCCTATAATTCACCCCTCCACTTT. Its protein is CAWSSGRSSSYNSPLHF.

The V call is TRBV7-3, the J call TRBJ2-3, with D possibly being TRBD1 or TRBD2 (6 bases each). In germline, CDR1 is SGHTA, CDR2 FQGTGA. The germline V and J ends were trimmed by 4 bases and 5 bases, with 16 bases remaining between them. CDR3 length: 15 amino acids. CDR3 DNA: TGTGCCAGCAGCTCCTCGGGGGTAGGGGGAGATACGCAGTATTTT. Translating it yields CASSSSGVGGDTQYF.

This rearrangement joins TRBV7-2 to TRBJ1-6; 7 bases are a match to TRBD1. V gave up 5 bases and J gave up 3 bases; unmatched junction bases: 4. The CDR3 totals 15 residues. Per germline, CDR1 SGHTA and CDR2 FQGNSA. The CDR3 sequence is CASSRDSNYNSPLHF. Here the CDR3 DNA reads TGTGCCAGCAGCCGGGACAGCAACTATAATTCACCCCTCCACTTT.

J is TRBJ2-1 and V is TRBV6-1, with D perhaps matching TRBD2 (5 bases). Trimming stripped 1 base from V and 0 bases from J, with 13 bases between. CDR3 length: 17 amino acids. In germline, CDR1 is MNHNS, CDR2 SASEGT. For the CDR3, the DNA is TGTGCCAGCAGTGAAGGGAGGACGGGGAGCTCCTACAATGAGCAGTTCTTC. Residues: CASSEGRTGSSYNEQFF.

The genes are TRBV7-9 and TRBJ2-5, with 10 nucleotides matching TRBD1. V shed 1 base and J 7 bases; nucleotides not matched to a gene: 9. Germline CDR1 is SEHNR and CDR2 is FQNEAQ (reference sequence). The CDR3 extends over 16 amino acids. CDR3 loop: CASSLDPGQGSPTQYF. CDR3 DNA: TGTGCCAGCAGCTTAGACCCGGGACAGGGGTCCCCGACCCAGTACTTC.

A few counts support this clone. The chain is built from TRBV11-3 and TRBJ2-5; either TRBD1 or TRBD2 may fit D (7 bases each). The CDR3 is 12 amino acids. V was clipped by 7 bases and J by 5 bases, with 11 bases between them. Germline loops: CDR1 SGHNT, CDR2 YENEEA. In nucleotides, the CDR3 is TGTGCCAGCACAGGGGGGGGTGAGACCCAGTACTTC. This encodes CASTGGGETQYF.